This T cell receptor (beta chain) was recorded in a study of response to subunit inactivated influenza vaccine. This CDR3 has 12 amino acids. Trimming took 10 bases from V and 3 from J, leaving 12 bases between them. TCRdb analysed the RT-PCR reads with MiXCR anew, one entry per CDR3 protein. The sample shows around 710,000 distinct CDR3 sequences, more than 11% of them seen only once. This chain uses TRBV23-1 with TRBJ1-2, with D maybe TRBD1 (6 bases). TRBV23-1 is an open reading frame, and its role is uncertain. This sequence was found in a man between 45 and 60 years old who received an inactivated influenza vaccine. Sequenced here: PBMCs from blood, sampled around two weeks before vaccination. CDR3 loop: CATQHRDYGYTF. As DNA, the CDR3 is TGCGCCACACAACACAGGGACTATGGCTACACCTTC.